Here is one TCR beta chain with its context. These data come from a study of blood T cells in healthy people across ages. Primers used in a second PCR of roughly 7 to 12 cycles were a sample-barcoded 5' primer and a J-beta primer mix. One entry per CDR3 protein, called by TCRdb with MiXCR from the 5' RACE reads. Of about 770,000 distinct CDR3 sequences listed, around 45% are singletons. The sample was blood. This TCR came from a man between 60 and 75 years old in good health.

The CDR3 protein is CATRLAGGPGELFF. Here the CDR3 DNA reads TGTGCCACCAGACTAGCGGGAGGTCCCGGGGAGCTGTTTTTT. The chain links TRBV6-5 to TRBJ2-2; 13 bases line up with TRBD2. The CDR3 has 14 residues. Germline lookup yields CDR1 MNHEY and CDR2 SVGAGI. The V and J ends lost 10 bases and 6 bases, in that order; junction bases with no gene match: 5.